Presented here are 20 T cell receptor beta chains from one specimen sequenced in a study of cytomegalovirus exposure and HLA in healthy donors. 60 Vbeta and 13 Jbeta primers were used in PCR. Here immunoSEQ multiplex PCR was the method, and the copy in TCRdb shows in-frame clones only, minus some. Of about 180,000 clones listed, around 80% are singletons. Sequenced input: PBMCs. Receptors were obtained from a girl under 18 in good health and CMV-seropositive.

This sequence joins TRBV27 and TRBJ1-2; TRBD1 aligns across 7 bases. The CDR3 runs 16 residues. CDR1 is MNHEY and CDR2 is SMNVEV in the germline V gene (reference sequence). With V trimmed by 0 bases and J by 0 bases, 4 bases remained unmatched. CDR3 region: CASSLSGDSPNYGYTF. The CDR3 DNA reads TGTGCCAGCAGTTTATCGGGGGACAGCCCTAACTATGGCTACACCTTC.

The chain joins TRBV27 to TRBJ2-1, with 7 bases identical to TRBD2. The junction had 4 bases not matched to a gene; V was cut back by 2 bases and J by 15 bases. The CDR3 spans 11 residues. Germline CDR1 reads MNHEY; CDR2 reads SMNVEV (reference sequence). The CDR3 DNA follows: TGTGCCAGCAGTTTAGGCGGGAGAGGGTTCTTC. Amino acids: CASSLGGRGFF.

The table lists this clone with a few counts. The V and J genes are TRBV5-8 and TRBJ1-4, with TRBD1 identical over 7 bases. Trimming took 2 bases from V and 8 from J; bases not matched to a gene: 15. There are 17 residues in the CDR3. Per the germline V gene, CDR1 is SGHTS and CDR2 is YDEGEE. The CDR3 sequence: CASSFQTQGPLPEKLFF. The CDR3 DNA follows: TGTGCCAGCAGCTTTCAAACACAGGGGCCATTACCCGAAAAACTGTTTTTT.

The chain combines TRBV9 with TRBJ2-4, with TRBD2 identical over 8 bases. CDR1 SGDLS and CDR2 YYNGEE come from the germline V gene. Unmatched junction bases numbered 7, after V lost 1 base and J lost 7 bases. The CDR3 sequence is 15 residues long. CDR3 nucleotides: TGTGCCAGCAGCGTATCCCATAGCGGGAACAACATTCAGTACTTC. Encoded protein: CASSVSHSGNNIQYF.

The J gene is TRBJ2-3, the V gene TRBV15; 8 positions match TRBD2. The CDR3 runs to 15 residues. Germline values: CDR1 LNHNV, CDR2 YYDKDF (reference sequence). V lost 1 base, J lost 6 bases, and 6 bases stayed unmatched. In DNA form, the CDR3 reads TGTGCCACCAGCAGAGCCAGCGGGAGTTTGGATACGCAGTATTTT. The encoded protein is CATSRASGSLDTQYF.

A few counts support this clone. V is TRBV5-6 and J is TRBJ2-6; no definite D call. Trimming removed 0 bases from V and 0 bases from J, with 10 bases in between. The CDR3 spans 17 residues. Germline V CDR1 and CDR2: SGHDT, YYEEEE. This CDR3 reads CASSLVLSSSGANVLTF. DNA of the CDR3: TGTGCCAGCAGCTTGGTACTCTCGAGCTCTGGGGCCAACGTCCTGACTTTC.

The chain recombines TRBV7-6 with TRBJ1-5; D gene uncertain. The CDR3 consists of 14 residues. The ends were cut back, 5 bases at V and 8 bases at J, with 16 bases in the middle. Germline V gene lookup returns CDR1 SGHVS and CDR2 FNYEAQ. CDR3 protein: CASSPLGSGEPQHF. CDR3 bases: TGTGCCAGCAGCCCTCTGGGCAGCGGCGAGCCCCAGCATTTT.

The chain couples TRBV6-5 to TRBJ2-1, with 7 bases matching TRBD1. Per germline, CDR1 MNHEY and CDR2 SVGAGI. CDR3 length: 14 residues. V was clipped by 6 bases and J by 0 bases; unmatched bases: 2. The CDR3 sequence is CASSAGGSYNEQFF. Here the CDR3 DNA reads TGTGCCAGCAGCGCAGGGGGCTCCTACAATGAGCAGTTCTTC.

The V call is TRBV19, the J call TRBJ2-7, with D hard to call. Trimming stripped 4 bases from V and 0 bases from J, with 7 bases between. The germline V gene encodes CDR1 LNHDA and CDR2 SQIVND (reference sequence). The CDR3 consists of 13 residues. The CDR3 DNA reads TGTGCCAGTAGTAAATCGTTCTCCTACGAGCAGTACTTC. Its translation is CASSKSFSYEQYF.

The chain couples TRBV7-2 to TRBJ2-5; 7 bases are shared with TRBD2. TRBJ2-7 matches the DNA end more closely, so the J call is doubtful. CDR3 length equals 14 residues. Germline V gene sequence: CDR1 SGHTA, CDR2 FQGNSA. The chain's CDR3 is CASSLGLAGGEQYF. The CDR3 DNA is TGTGCCAGCAGCTTAGGACTAGCCGGGGGCGAGCAGTACTTC.

This clone was seen only once. The rearrangement links TRBV7-8 to TRBJ2-1; perhaps TRBD2 as D (5 bases). V lost 5 bases to trimming and J lost 2 bases, with 13 bases between them. Germline CDR1 is SGHVS and CDR2 is FQNEAQ. This CDR3 is built from 15 residues. CDR3 in amino acids: CASSRGVVTYNEQFF. CDR3 DNA sequence: TGTGCCAGCAGCCGGGGAGTGGTGACCTACAATGAGCAGTTCTTC.

The chain couples TRBV30 to TRBJ2-2; the match to TRBD2 covers 7 bases. The CDR3 consists of 15 residues. The J segment lost 5 bases and the V segment lost 0 bases, leaving 6 bases of the junction unmatched. Germline CDR1 GTSNPN, CDR2 SVGIG (reference sequence). The CDR3 nucleotides are TGTGCCTGGAGTGTAACTAGCGTCTGGACCGGGGAGCTGTTTTTT. Its translation: CAWSVTSVWTGELFF. The full variable domain, its missing parts supplied by reference TRBV30 and TRBJ2-2, is SQTIHQWPATLVQPVGSPLSLECTVEGTSNPNLYWYRQAAGRGLQLLFYSVGIGQISSEVPQNLSASRPQDRQFILSSKKLLLSDSGFYLCAWSVTSVWTGELFFGEGSRLTVL.

This rearrangement joins TRBV4-3 to TRBJ2-2; no definite D call. V dropped 0 bases and J dropped 0 bases, with 8 bases sitting between them. Germline-derived CDR1 and CDR2 are LGHNA and YSLEER. There are 16 residues in the CDR3. CDR3 DNA sequence: TGCGCCAGCAGCCAAGAAATCCCAGCGAACACCGGGGAGCTGTTTTTT. It yields the protein CASSQEIPANTGELFF.

The chain employs TRBV7-8 and TRBJ2-7; 7 bases are shared with TRBD1. V lost 1 base to trimming and J lost 2 bases; unmatched junction nucleotides: 5. The CDR3 sequence is 15 residues long. From germline, CDR1 is SGHVS and CDR2 FQNEAQ. The CDR3 sequence: CASSLEGTEPYEQYF. For the CDR3, the DNA is TGTGCCAGCAGCTTAGAAGGGACAGAGCCCTACGAGCAGTACTTC.

This chain uses TRBV29-1 with TRBJ1-2, with TRBD1 identical over 8 bases. Trimming took 0 bases from V and 4 from J; bases not matched to a gene: 10. The CDR3 is 16 amino acids. CDR1 SQVTM and CDR2 ANQGSEA come from the germline V gene. In nucleotides, the CDR3 is TGCAGCGTTGAAGACTTCCGGGACAGGCGAACCTATGGCTACACCTTC. Translating gives CSVEDFRDRRTYGYTF.

This sequence joins TRBV11-2 and TRBJ2-1, with 8 positions matching TRBD2. CDR1 is SGHAT, CDR2 FQNNGV, per germline. The V and J ends lost 1 base and 4 bases, in that order; junction bases with no gene match: 3. This CDR3 is 15 amino acids long. The CDR3 reads CASSLGASGYNEQFF. The CDR3 DNA sequence: TGTGCCAGCAGCTTAGGGGCTAGCGGGTACAATGAGCAGTTCTTC. The variable domain in full, completed from reference TRBV11-2 and TRBJ2-1, reads EAGVAQSPRYKIIEKRQSVAFWCNPISGHATLYWYQQILGQGPKLLIQFQNNGVVDDSQLPKDRFSAERLKGVDSTLKIQPAKLEDSAVYLCASSLGASGYNEQFFGPGTRLTVL.

V gene TRBV5-4 combines with J gene TRBJ1-2; possible D gene TRBD1, 6 bases. Germline V CDR1 and CDR2: SGHNT, YYREEE (reference sequence). V was trimmed by 2 bases and J by 4 bases, leaving 15 bases between them. The CDR3 contains 15 residues. DNA of the CDR3: TGTGCCAGCAGCTTCATGGCAGGGGTGGGCTATGGCTACACCTTC. It yields the protein CASSFMAGVGYGYTF.

This chain joins TRBV7-9 and TRBJ2-7, with TRBD1 matching 7 bases. Germline V gene data show CDR1 as SEHNR and CDR2 as FQNEAQ (reference sequence). This CDR3 region has 15 residues. The V and J ends lost 8 bases and 3 bases, in that order; junction bases with no gene match: 13. CDR3 coding DNA: TGTGCCAGCTCCGAGACAGGGCTGGGATACTACGAGCAGTACTTC. Translating gives CASSETGLGYYEQYF.

The V call is TRBV19, the J call TRBJ2-2; 9 bases match TRBD2. With 4 bases clipped from V and 4 bases from J, the junction kept 4 bases outside the gene matches. The CDR3 has 15 residues. The germline CDR1 and CDR2 sequences are LNHDA and SQIVND (reference sequence). The CDR3: CASSSLAGLTGELFF. For the CDR3, the DNA is TGTGCCAGTAGTAGCCTAGCGGGGCTCACCGGGGAGCTGTTTTTT.

This clone was counted only a few times. This chain connects TRBV5-6 to TRBJ1-4; D is ambiguous. Germline loops: CDR1 SGHDT, CDR2 YYEEEE. Trimming shortened V by 3 bases and J by 10 bases, and 19 bases separated the two germline ends. The CDR3 extends over 15 amino acids. CDR3 sequence reads: CASSSLFREGRKLFF. The CDR3, as DNA: TGTGCCAGCAGCTCCCTATTCCGAGAGGGAAGAAAACTGTTTTTT. The whole variable domain, remainder taken from reference TRBV5-6 and TRBJ1-4, is DAGVTQSPTHLIKTRGQQVTLRCSPKSGHDTVSWYQQALGQGPQFIFQYYEEEERQRGNFPDRFSGHQFPNYSSELNVNALLLGDSALYLCASSSLFREGRKLFFGSGTQLSVL.